Listed below are T cell receptor beta chains from one sample, sequenced in a study of blood T cell repertoires in COVID-19. TCRdb's table, derived via immunoSEQ multiplex PCR, lists solely in-frame clones and lacks some. The sample has hundreds of thousands of clones; 70% to 85% are singletons. The sequencing input was peripheral blood. The receptors shown here come from a woman aged 40 to 49 with active or convalescent COVID-19. Each CDR3 is given with its conserved first and last residue. Each record gives: J gene, D gene, V gene, clone size, CDR3 protein, CDR3 DNA. The D gene is left open where the match is weak. Clone size, where shown, is once, few, many, or a class for clones that have expanded.

TRBJ1-1,TRBD1,TRBV7-9,NA,CASTEGQGRAEAFF,TGTGCCAGCACCGAGGGACAGGGGCGGGCTGAAGCTTTCTTT
TRBJ1-6,TRBD1,TRBV7-6,NA,CASSSRSGTGNNSPLHF,TGTGCCAGCAGCTCCAGATCCGGGACAGGGAATAATTCACCCCTCCACTTT
TRBJ1-3,NA,TRBV19,NA,CASTPWGGSSGNTIYF,TGTGCCAGTACCCCTTGGGGGGGTTCCTCTGGAAACACCATATATTTT
TRBJ2-1,TRBD1,TRBV6-5,few,CASPADRLYNEQFF,TGTGCCAGCCCGGCGGACAGGTTATACAATGAGCAGTTCTTC
TRBJ2-5,TRBD2,TRBV5-1,NA,CASSPRLSGGRETQYF,TGCGCCAGCAGCCCGAGACTTAGCGGGGGGCGGGAGACCCAGTACTTC
TRBJ1-4,TRBD1,TRBV5-1,few,CASSLEGQGSEKLFF,TGCGCCAGCAGCTTGGAAGGACAGGGTAGTGAAAAACTGTTTTTT
TRBJ2-2,TRBD2,TRBV28,NA,CASQVLRGTGELFF,TGTGCCAGCCAAGTTTTGCGGGGGACCGGGGAGCTGTTTTTT
TRBJ1-1,NA,TRBV29-1,NA,CSVQSRGSGAEAFF,TGCAGCGTTCAGTCTCGGGGATCAGGAGCTGAAGCTTTCTTT
TRBJ2-5,NA,TRBV2,NA,CASRQGLFQETQYF,TGTGCCAGCAGACAGGGACTATTCCAAGAGACCCAGTACTTC
TRBJ1-6,TRBD1,TRBV27,NA,CASSLRLRDSDYNSPLHF,TGTGCCAGCAGCCTAAGGCTCCGGGACAGCGACTATAATTCACCCCTCCACTTT
TRBJ1-1,NA,TRBV11-2,NA,CASSLVQGGLNTEAFF,TGTGCCAGCAGCTTAGTTCAAGGCGGTTTGAACACTGAAGCTTTCTTT
TRBJ1-4,NA,TRBV7-4,NA,CASRAGWAREKLFF,TGTGCCAGCAGGGCTGGATGGGCAAGGGAAAAACTGTTTTTT
TRBJ1-5,TRBD1,TRBV6-6,NA,CASSPKGRQGALNQPQHF,TGTGCCAGCAGTCCCAAAGGCCGGCAGGGGGCCCTCAATCAGCCCCAGCATTTT
TRBJ2-1,NA,TRBV3-1/TRBV3-2,NA,CASSQEGAPYNEQFF,TGTGCCAGCAGCCAAGAGGGGGCCCCCTACAATGAGCAGTTCTTC
TRBJ1-2,TRBD1,TRBV3-1/TRBV3-2,NA,CATQGQMYGYTF,TGTGCCACCCAGGGACAGATGTATGGCTACACCTTC